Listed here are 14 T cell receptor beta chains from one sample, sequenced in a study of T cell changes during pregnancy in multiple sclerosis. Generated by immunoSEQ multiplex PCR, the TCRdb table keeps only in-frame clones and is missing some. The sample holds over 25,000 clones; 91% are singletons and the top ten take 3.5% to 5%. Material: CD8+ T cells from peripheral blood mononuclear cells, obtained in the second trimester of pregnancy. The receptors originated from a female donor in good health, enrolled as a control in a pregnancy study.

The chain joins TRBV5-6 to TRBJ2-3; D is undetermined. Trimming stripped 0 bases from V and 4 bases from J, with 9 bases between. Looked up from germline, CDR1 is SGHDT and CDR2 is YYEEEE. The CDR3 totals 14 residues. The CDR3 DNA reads TGTGCCAGCAGCTTGGACGACTCCTCAGATACGCAGTATTTT. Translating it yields CASSLDDSSDTQYF.

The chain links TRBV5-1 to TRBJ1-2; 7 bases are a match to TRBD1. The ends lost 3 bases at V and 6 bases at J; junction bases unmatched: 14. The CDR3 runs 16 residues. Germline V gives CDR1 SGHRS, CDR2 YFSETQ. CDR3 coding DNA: TGCGCCAGCAGCTCCCATGGTTCGACAGGGTCCCATGGCTACACCTTC. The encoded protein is CASSSHGSTGSHGYTF.

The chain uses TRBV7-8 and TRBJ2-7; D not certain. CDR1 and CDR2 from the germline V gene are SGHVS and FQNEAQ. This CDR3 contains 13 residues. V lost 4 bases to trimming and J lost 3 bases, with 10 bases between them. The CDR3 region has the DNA TGTGCCAGCAGCTCCGGATCGGGCTACGAGCAGTACTTC. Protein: CASSSGSGYEQYF.

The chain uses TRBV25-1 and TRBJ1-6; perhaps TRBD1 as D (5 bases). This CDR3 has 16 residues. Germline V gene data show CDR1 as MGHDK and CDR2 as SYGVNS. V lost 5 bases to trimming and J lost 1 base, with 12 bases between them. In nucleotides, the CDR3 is TGTGCCAGCAGTCCGGGACTTTGGTCCTATAATTCACCCCTCCACTTT. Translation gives CASSPGLWSYNSPLHF.

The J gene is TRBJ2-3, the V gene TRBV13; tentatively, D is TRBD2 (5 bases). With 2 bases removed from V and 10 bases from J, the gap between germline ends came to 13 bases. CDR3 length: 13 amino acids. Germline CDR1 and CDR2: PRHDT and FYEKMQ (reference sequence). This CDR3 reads CASSLLSVAAQYF. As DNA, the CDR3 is TGTGCCAGCAGCTTACTTAGCGTGGCGGCGCAGTATTTT.

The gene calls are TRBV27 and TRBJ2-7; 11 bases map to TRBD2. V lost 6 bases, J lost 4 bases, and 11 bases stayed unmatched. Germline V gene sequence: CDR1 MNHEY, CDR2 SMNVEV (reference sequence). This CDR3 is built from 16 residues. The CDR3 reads CASRNLAGGPMYEQYF. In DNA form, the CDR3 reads TGTGCCAGCAGGAACTTAGCGGGGGGGCCGATGTACGAGCAGTACTTC.

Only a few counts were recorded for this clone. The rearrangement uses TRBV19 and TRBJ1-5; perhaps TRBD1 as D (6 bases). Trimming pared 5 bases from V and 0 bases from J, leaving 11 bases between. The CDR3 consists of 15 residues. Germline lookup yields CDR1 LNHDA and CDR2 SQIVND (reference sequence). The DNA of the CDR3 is TGTGCCAGTAGTGACGGACAGTATAGCAATCAGCCCCAGCATTTT. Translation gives CASSDGQYSNQPQHF.

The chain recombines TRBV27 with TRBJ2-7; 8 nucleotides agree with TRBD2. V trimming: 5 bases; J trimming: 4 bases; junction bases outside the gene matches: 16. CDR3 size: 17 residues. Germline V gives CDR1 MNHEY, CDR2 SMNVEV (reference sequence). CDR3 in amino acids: CASSPLIPPGLGYEQYF. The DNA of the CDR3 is TGTGCCAGCAGTCCCCTTATACCTCCGGGACTAGGTTACGAGCAGTACTTC.

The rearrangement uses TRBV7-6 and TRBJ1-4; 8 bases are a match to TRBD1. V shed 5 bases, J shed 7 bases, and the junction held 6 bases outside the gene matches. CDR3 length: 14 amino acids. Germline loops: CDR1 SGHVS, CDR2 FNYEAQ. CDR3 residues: CASSLLQGAEKLFF. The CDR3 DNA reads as TGTGCCAGCAGCCTACTTCAGGGGGCTGAAAAACTGTTTTTT.

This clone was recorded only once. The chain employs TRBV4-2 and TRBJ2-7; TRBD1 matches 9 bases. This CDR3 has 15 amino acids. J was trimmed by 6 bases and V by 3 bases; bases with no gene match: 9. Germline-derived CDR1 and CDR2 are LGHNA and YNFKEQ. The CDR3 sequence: CASSQDRGSTCEQYF. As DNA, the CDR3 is TGTGCCAGCAGCCAGGACAGGGGCTCTACCTGCGAGCAGTACTTC.

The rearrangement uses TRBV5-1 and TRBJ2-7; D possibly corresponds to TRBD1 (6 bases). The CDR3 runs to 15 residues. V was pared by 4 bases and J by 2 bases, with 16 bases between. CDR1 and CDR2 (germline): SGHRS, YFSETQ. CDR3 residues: CASSPTDRPTYEQYF. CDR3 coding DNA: TGCGCCAGCAGCCCCACCGACAGGCCGACCTACGAGCAGTACTTC. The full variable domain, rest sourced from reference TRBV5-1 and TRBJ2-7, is KAGVTQTPRYLIKTRGQQVTLSCSPISGHRSVSWYQQTPGQGLQFLFEYFSETQRNKGNFPGRFSGRQFSNSRSEMNVSTLELGDSALYLCASSPTDRPTYEQYFGPGTRLTVT.

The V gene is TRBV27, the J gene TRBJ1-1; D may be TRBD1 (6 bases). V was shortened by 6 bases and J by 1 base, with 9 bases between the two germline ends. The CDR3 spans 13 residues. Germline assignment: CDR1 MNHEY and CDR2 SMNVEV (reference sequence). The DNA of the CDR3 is TGTGCCAGCAGCCCGGGACAGAACACTGAAGCTTTCTTT. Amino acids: CASSPGQNTEAFF.

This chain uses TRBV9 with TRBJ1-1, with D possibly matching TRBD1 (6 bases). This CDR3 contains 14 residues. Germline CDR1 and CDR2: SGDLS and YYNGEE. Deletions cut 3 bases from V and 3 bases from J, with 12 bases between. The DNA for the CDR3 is TGTGCCAGCAGCGAATACAGGGATGACACTGAAGCTTTCTTT. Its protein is CASSEYRDDTEAFF.

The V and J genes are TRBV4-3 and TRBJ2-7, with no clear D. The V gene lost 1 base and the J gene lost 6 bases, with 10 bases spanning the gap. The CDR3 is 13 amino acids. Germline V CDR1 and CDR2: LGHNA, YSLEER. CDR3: CASSQGQASEQYF. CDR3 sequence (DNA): TGCGCCAGCAGCCAAGGCCAGGCGAGCGAGCAGTACTTC.